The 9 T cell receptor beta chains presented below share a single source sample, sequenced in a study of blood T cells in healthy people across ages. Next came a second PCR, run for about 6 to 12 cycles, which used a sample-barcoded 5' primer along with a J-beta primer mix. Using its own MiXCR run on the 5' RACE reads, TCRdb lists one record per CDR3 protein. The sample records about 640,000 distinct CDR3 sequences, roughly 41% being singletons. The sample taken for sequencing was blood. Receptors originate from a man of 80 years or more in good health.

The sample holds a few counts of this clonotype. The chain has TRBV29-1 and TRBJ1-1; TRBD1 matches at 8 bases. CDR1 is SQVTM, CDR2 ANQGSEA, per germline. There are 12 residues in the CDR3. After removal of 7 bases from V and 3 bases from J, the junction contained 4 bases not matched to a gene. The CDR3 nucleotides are TGCAGCGCACGACAGGGGTACACTGAAGCTTTCTTT. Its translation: CSARQGYTEAFF.

CDR3 loop: CASSSGPSGNTIYF. The CDR3 DNA reads TGTGCCAGCAGCTCCGGGCCCTCTGGAAACACCATATATTTT. The chain combines TRBV7-6 with TRBJ1-3; D is ambiguous. This CDR3 is built from 14 residues. V lost 4 bases and J lost 0, with 7 bases in between. Germline V CDR1 and CDR2: SGHVS, FNYEAQ.

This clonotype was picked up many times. DNA of the CDR3: TGTGCCAGCAGTCCGGGACAGCGTTTCTCTGGGGCCAACGTCCTGACTTTC. As protein: CASSPGQRFSGANVLTF. This chain uses TRBV2 with TRBJ2-6, with 7 bases aligning to TRBD1. The CDR3 has 17 residues. CDR1 and CDR2 from the germline V gene are SNHLY and FYNNEI. J lost 0 bases, V lost 5 bases, and 7 bases had no gene match.

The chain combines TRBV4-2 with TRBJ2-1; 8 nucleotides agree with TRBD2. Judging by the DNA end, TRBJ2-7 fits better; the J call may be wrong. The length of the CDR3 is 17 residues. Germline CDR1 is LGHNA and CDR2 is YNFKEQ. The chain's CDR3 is CASSQEDRGGIYNEQYF. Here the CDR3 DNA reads TGTGCCAGCAGCCAAGAAGATCGGGGGGGAATCTACAATGAGCAGTACTTC.

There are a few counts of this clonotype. The CDR3 is CASSQDWGHSSYEQYF. In nucleotides, the CDR3 is TGCGCCAGCAGCCAAGATTGGGGACACAGCTCCTACGAGCAGTACTTC. The genes are TRBV4-3 and TRBJ2-7; possibly TRBD1 for D (6 bases). Germline V gives CDR1 LGHNA, CDR2 YSLEER. The V end lost 0 bases, the J end lost 0 bases, and 12 bases lay between the germline ends. The CDR3 runs 16 residues.

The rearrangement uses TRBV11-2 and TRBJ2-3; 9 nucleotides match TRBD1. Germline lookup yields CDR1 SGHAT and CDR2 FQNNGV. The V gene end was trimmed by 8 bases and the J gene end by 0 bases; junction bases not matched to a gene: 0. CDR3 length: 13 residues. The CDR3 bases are TGTGCCAGCGGACAGGGGAGCACAGATACGCAGTATTTT. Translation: CASGQGSTDTQYF.

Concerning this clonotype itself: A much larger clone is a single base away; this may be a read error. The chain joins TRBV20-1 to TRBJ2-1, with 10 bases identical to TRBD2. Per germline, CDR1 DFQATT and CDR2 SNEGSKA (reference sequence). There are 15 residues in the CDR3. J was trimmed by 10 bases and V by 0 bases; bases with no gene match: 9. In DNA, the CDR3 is TGCAGTGCTAGAGATAATCTAGCGGGGGTCGTAGAGCAGTTCTTC. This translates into CSARDNLAGVVEQFF.

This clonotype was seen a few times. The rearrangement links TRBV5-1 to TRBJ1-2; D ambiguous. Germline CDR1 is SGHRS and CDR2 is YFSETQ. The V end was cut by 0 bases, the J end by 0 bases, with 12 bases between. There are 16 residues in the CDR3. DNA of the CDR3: TGCGCCAGCAGCTTGGACCCAGGCAATGCTAACTATGGCTACACCTTC. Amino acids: CASSLDPGNANYGYTF.

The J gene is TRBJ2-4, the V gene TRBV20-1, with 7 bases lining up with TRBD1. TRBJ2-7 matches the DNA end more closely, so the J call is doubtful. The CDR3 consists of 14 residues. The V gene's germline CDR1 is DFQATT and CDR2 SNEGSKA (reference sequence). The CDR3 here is CSATTDRVHYEQYF. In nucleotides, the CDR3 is TGCAGTGCTACCACAGACAGGGTACACTACGAGCAGTACTTC.